Listed below are T cell receptor beta chains from one sample, sequenced in a study of blood T cell repertoires in COVID-19. TCRdb's table, derived via immunoSEQ multiplex PCR, lists solely in-frame clones and lacks some. The data hold about 190,000 clones, with 90% observed a single time. The sequenced sample was peripheral blood. These receptors came from a man in his forties or fifties with acute or convalescent COVID-19. Each CDR3 is given with its conserved first and last residue. The order of the fields is D gene, clone size, CDR3 length, V gene, J gene, CDR3 protein, CDR3 DNA. The D gene is left open where the match is weak. The size of a clone is reported for some rows only, either as once, few or many, or as a class for expanded clones.

-	-	15	TRBV27	TRBJ2-7	CASSPLGAYRGLSYF	TGTGCCAGCAGCCCCCTTGGGGCTTACCGGGGGTTGTCGTACTTC
TRBD1	-	15	TRBV7-2	TRBJ1-2	CASSSRQGYNYGYTF	TGTGCCAGCAGCTCTAGACAGGGCTATAACTATGGCTACACCTTC
-	-	16	TRBV4-1	TRBJ2-3	CASSQGGRGGTDTQYF	TGCGCCAGCAGCCAAGGAGGCAGGGGCGGCACAGATACGCAGTATTTT
-	-	14	TRBV5-5	TRBJ1-2	CASSPMGGLNGYTF	TGTGCCAGCAGCCCTATGGGCGGACTTAATGGCTACACCTTC
TRBD1	-	20	TRBV6-1	TRBJ1-5	CASSGDPTRTGPPSNQPQHF	TGTGCCAGCAGTGGGGACCCGACTAGGACAGGCCCCCCTAGCAATCAGCCCCAGCATTTT
TRBD2	-	17	TRBV2	TRBJ2-3	CASTPGLAGGMVDTQYF	TGTGCCAGCACCCCAGGACTAGCGGGAGGAATGGTAGATACGCAGTATTTT
-	-	13	TRBV9	TRBJ1-1	CASSVTRNTEAFF	TGTGCCAGCAGCGTAACGCGGAACACTGAAGCTTTCTTT
TRBD1	few	17	TRBV4-1	TRBJ1-3	CASSPLPGQTSGNTIYF	TGCGCCAGCAGCCCCCTACCGGGACAGACCTCTGGAAACACCATATATTTT
TRBD1	-	14	TRBV20-1	TRBJ1-5	CSASAGTGNQPQHF	TGCAGTGCTAGTGCCGGGACAGGGAATCAGCCCCAGCATTTT
-	-	19	TRBV24-1	TRBJ2-2	CATSDLRRAGPTNTGELFF	TGTGCCACCAGTGATTTGCGTCGTGCAGGGCCCACGAACACCGGGGAGCTGTTTTTT
-	-	15	TRBV11-2	TRBJ2-5	CASSLRSGYQETQYF	TGTGCCAGCAGCTTAAGAAGCGGGTACCAAGAGACCCAGTACTTC
-	-	15	TRBV13	TRBJ2-3	CASSLEEGMLDTQYF	TGTGCCAGCAGCTTAGAGGAGGGCATGTTGGATACGCAGTATTTT
TRBD1	-	13	TRBV2	TRBJ2-5	CASGTGMEETQYF	TGTGCCAGTGGGACAGGGATGGAAGAGACCCAGTACTTC
-	-	15	TRBV28	TRBJ1-6	CASSRGNNYNSPLHF	TGTGCCAGCAGCAGAGGAAACAACTATAATTCACCCCTCCACTTT
TRBD1	-	14	TRBV28	TRBJ1-2	CASSPDREGYGYTF	TGTGCCAGCAGTCCGGACAGGGAAGGCTATGGCTACACCTTC
-	once	13	TRBV19	TRBJ1-3	CASMLFSGNTIYF	TGTGCCAGTATGTTATTCTCTGGAAACACCATATATTTT
-	-	13	TRBV19	TRBJ2-3	CASSIMAGDTQYF	TGTGCCAGTAGTATCATGGCGGGAGATACGCAGTATTTT
-	-	15	TRBV28	TRBJ2-6	CASSRDIVGANVLTF	TGTGCCAGCAGCCGGGACATTGTAGGGGCCAACGTCCTGACTTTC
TRBD1	-	13	TRBV12-3/TRBV12-4	TRBJ1-1	CASGTGVGTEAFF	TGTGCCAGCGGGACAGGGGTCGGCACTGAAGCTTTCTTT
-	-	11	TRBV29-1	TRBJ2-2	CSVESGGELFF	TGCAGCGTTGAATCGGGGGGGGAGCTGTTTTTT
-	once	14	TRBV9	TRBJ1-1	CASSGQVSGTEAFF	TGTGCCAGCAGCGGACAGGTATCGGGCACTGAAGCTTTCTTT
-	-	15	TRBV6-5	TRBJ1-5	CASRLRATINQPQHF	TGTGCCAGCAGACTCAGGGCAACAATCAATCAGCCCCAGCATTTT
TRBD2	-	15	TRBV6-1	TRBJ2-7	CASSSTRGGIYEQYF	TGTGCCAGCAGTTCAACTCGGGGGGGCATCTACGAGCAGTACTTC
TRBD1	-	12	TRBV27	TRBJ1-2	CASGDSGYGYTF	TGTGCCAGCGGGGACAGCGGCTATGGCTACACCTTC
TRBD1	-	15	TRBV9	TRBJ1-3	CASSSQGLSGNTIYF	TGTGCCAGCAGCTCACAGGGGCTCTCTGGAAACACCATATATTTT
-	-	13	TRBV2	TRBJ1-5	CASSPGFGKPQHF	TGTGCCAGCAGCCCGGGGTTCGGTAAGCCCCAGCATTTT
-	-	18	TRBV6-2/TRBV6-3	TRBJ2-4	CASSYVAHRALSKNIQYF	TGTGCCAGCAGTTACGTTGCACACAGGGCTTTATCCAAAAACATTCAGTACTTC
TRBD2	-	13	TRBV24-1	TRBJ2-3	CATGLAGTDTQYF	TGTGCCACAGGACTAGCGGGCACAGATACGCAGTATTTT
TRBD2	-	15	TRBV7-8	TRBJ2-1	CASSLLAGERHEQFF	TGTGCCAGCAGCCTATTAGCGGGGGAGCGCCATGAGCAGTTCTTC
-	-	15	TRBV19	TRBJ1-1	CASSMLPVGQGEAFF	TGTGCCAGTAGTATGTTACCGGTGGGACAAGGTGAAGCTTTCTTT
-	-	14	TRBV6-2/TRBV6-3	TRBJ1-2	CASSFTVPNYGYTF	TGTGCCAGCAGTTTCACGGTGCCTAACTATGGCTACACCTTC
TRBD2	-	15	TRBV5-5	TRBJ2-4	CASSTLGGVHNIQYF	TGTGCCAGCAGCACACTTGGGGGGGTTCATAATATTCAGTACTTC
-	-	15	TRBV28	TRBJ1-4	CASSFLLSTNEKLFF	TGTGCCAGCTCCTTTCTTCTTTCAACTAATGAAAAACTGTTTTTT
TRBD2	-	13	TRBV11-3	TRBJ2-3	CASSRGGQDTQYF	TGTGCCAGCAGCCGGGGGGGCCAGGATACGCAGTATTTT
-	few	15	TRBV13	TRBJ2-2	CASSFGGQGTGELFF	TGTGCCAGCAGCTTCGGGGGGCAGGGCACCGGGGAGCTGTTTTTT
-	-	12	TRBV28	TRBJ2-5	CASRTGPETQYF	TGTGCCAGCAGAACAGGGCCGGAGACCCAGTACTTC
-	-	16	TRBV28	TRBJ1-6	CASSSQGGSYNSPLHF	TGTGCCAGCAGTAGCCAGGGTGGATCCTATAATTCACCCCTCCACTTT
-	-	13	TRBV5-8	TRBJ1-4	CASSFQTNEKLFF	TGTGCCAGCAGCTTTCAAACTAATGAAAAACTGTTTTTT
TRBD2	-	16	TRBV4-2	TRBJ2-7	CASSQDLTSGSYEQYF	TGTGCCAGCAGCCAAGATTTAACTAGCGGGAGCTACGAGCAGTACTTC
-	once	13	TRBV7-8	TRBJ1-4	CASSQDTVEKLFF	TGTGCCAGCAGCCAGGACACGGTTGAAAAACTGTTTTTT
TRBD1	-	15	TRBV4-3	TRBJ2-4	CASSQTGVTKNIQYF	TGCGCCAGCAGCCAAACAGGGGTTACCAAAAACATTCAGTACTTC
TRBD2	-	16	TRBV7-7	TRBJ2-5	CASSLQGLAGGETQYF	TGTGCCAGCAGCTTACAGGGACTAGCGGGAGGAGAGACCCAGTACTTC
TRBD2	-	14	TRBV7-2	TRBJ2-5	CALRLAGGTETQYF	TGTGCCTTAAGACTAGCGGGGGGGACCGAGACCCAGTACTTC
TRBD2	-	14	TRBV7-2	TRBJ2-2	CASRTAGGAGELFF	TGTGCCAGCAGAACAGCGGGGGGGGCCGGGGAGCTGTTTTTT
-	-	17	TRBV11-2	TRBJ1-5	CASSLGGEGYSNQPQHF	TGTGCCAGCAGCTTAGGCGGGGAGGGGTATAGCAATCAGCCCCAGCATTTT
-	-	12	TRBV19	TRBJ2-7	CASSPRLGEQYF	TGTGCCAGTAGTCCTAGGTTGGGCGAGCAGTACTTC
-	once	12	TRBV4-1	TRBJ2-5	CASSLGGGTQYF	TGCGCCAGCAGCCTAGGGGGGGGGACCCAGTACTTC